Shown below are 27 T cell receptor beta chains from a single sample sequenced in a study of beta chain features in type 1 diabetes. These receptors are not linked to any known antigen. TCRB transcripts that were expressed got sequenced, as all of the isolated RNA had been reverse transcribed. Clones were read by immunoSEQ multiplex PCR, and TCRdb kept only the in-frame ones, dropping some. There are hundreds of thousands of clones in the sample; roughly an eighth occur only once, and more than 0.015% lies in the top ten. Study-wide results and caveats: TCRB CDR3 length was moderately but significantly reduced in all four CD4+ subsets of Type 1 diabetes patients.

Material: naive CD4+ T cells from blood. These receptors all come from a man aged 30 to 39 with type 1 diabetes.

The CDR3 loop is CASSEYPVRDTQYF. The CDR3 DNA sequence: TGTGCCAGCAGTGAATACCCCGTTAGAGATACGCAGTATTTT. The gene calls are TRBV25-1 and TRBJ2-3; no reliable D call. This CDR3 comprises 14 residues. Germline CDR1 and CDR2: MGHDK and SYGVNS. Deletions cut 0 bases from V and 5 bases from J, with 9 bases between.

The rearrangement uses TRBV7-9 and TRBJ2-1, with TRBD2 matching 10 bases. CDR3 size: 16 residues. With 3 bases clipped from V and 4 bases from J, the junction kept 6 bases outside the gene matches. Germline loops: CDR1 SEHNR, CDR2 FQNEAQ (reference sequence). CDR3 coding DNA: TGTGCCAGCAGCTTCTATAGCGGGAGGACATACAATGAGCAGTTCTTC. It encodes CASSFYSGRTYNEQFF.

This sequence joins TRBV28 and TRBJ2-1, with TRBD2 as a possible D gene (5 bases). The CDR3 sequence is 13 residues long. CDR1 and CDR2 (germline): MDHEN, SYDVKM. The V end lost 3 bases, the J end lost 4 bases, and 7 bases lay between the germline ends. The CDR3 DNA reads TGTGCCAGCAGTTTGCCGGGATACAATGAGCAGTTCTTC. Amino acid sequence: CASSLPGYNEQFF.

This chain uses TRBV5-1 with TRBJ2-3; weak D call: TRBD2 (5 bases). Germline V gives CDR1 SGHRS, CDR2 YFSETQ. This CDR3 comprises 14 residues. V was trimmed by 4 bases and J by 6 bases, leaving 15 bases between them. CDR3 sequence: CASSLGLSEDTQYF. CDR3 bases: TGCGCCAGCAGCCTAGGACTGTCTGAGGATACGCAGTATTTT.

This clone showed up just a few times. The V call is TRBV27, the J call TRBJ2-3; D might be TRBD2 (6 bases). There are 15 residues in the CDR3. CDR1 and CDR2 from the germline V gene are MNHEY and SMNVEV (reference sequence). Trimming took off 6 bases at V and 2 bases at J, with 15 bases between the two ends. The CDR3 region has the DNA TGTGCCAGCAGCCATGGGACTTCCACCACAGATACGCAGTATTTT. Translation gives CASSHGTSTTDTQYF.

The sample holds a few counts of this clone. The rearrangement uses TRBV4-2 and TRBJ2-7; D remains ambiguous. CDR1 and CDR2 (germline): LGHNA, YNFKEQ. CDR3 length: 14 amino acids. Trimming shortened V by 0 bases and J by 4 bases, and 10 bases separated the two germline ends. The CDR3: CASSQDPGSYEQYF. The CDR3 region has the DNA TGTGCCAGCAGCCAAGATCCAGGTAGTTACGAGCAGTACTTC.

The sample holds one count of this clone. This chain links TRBV27 with TRBJ2-5, with 7 bases that match TRBD2. Germline V lookup: CDR1 MNHEY, CDR2 SMNVEV (reference sequence). The ends lost 3 bases at V and 5 bases at J; junction bases unmatched: 6. The CDR3 has 14 amino acids. CDR3 region: CASSFSTSWETQYF. The DNA of the CDR3 is TGTGCCAGCAGTTTTTCGACTAGCTGGGAGACCCAGTACTTC.

V is TRBV6-8 and J is TRBJ2-7; TRBD2 agrees at 7 bases. Unmatched junction bases numbered 7, after V lost 9 bases and J lost 2 bases. Germline CDR1 and CDR2: MNHGY and SAAAGT. CDR3 length: 13 amino acids. The CDR3 reads CARGGTETYEQYF. In DNA form, the CDR3 reads TGTGCCAGGGGGGGGACGGAGACCTACGAGCAGTACTTC.

This clone showed up just a few times. V and J are TRBV6-6 and TRBJ1-1; 8 nucleotides agree with TRBD1. This CDR3 region has 15 residues. The V gene end was trimmed by 2 bases and the J gene end by 5 bases; junction bases not matched to a gene: 7. The germline gives CDR1 MNHNY, CDR2 SVGAGI (reference sequence). CDR3 loop: CASSYNDRGSTEAFF. In nucleotides, the CDR3 is TGTGCCAGCAGTTACAATGACAGGGGTTCGACTGAAGCTTTCTTT.

V and J are TRBV5-4 and TRBJ2-7, with TRBD1 identical over 9 bases. The CDR3 sequence is 17 residues long. V was clipped by 2 bases and J by 0 bases; unmatched bases: 9. Looked up from germline, CDR1 is SGHNT and CDR2 is YYREEE (reference sequence). CDR3 amino acids: CASSLSSGTGSSYEQYF. DNA for the CDR3: TGTGCCAGCAGCTTAAGCTCCGGGACAGGGAGCTCCTACGAGCAGTACTTC.

This clone was found a few times. This chain connects TRBV30 to TRBJ1-2; D is perhaps TRBD1 (5 bases). There are 14 residues in the CDR3. V was shortened by 0 bases and J by 10 bases, with 18 bases between the two germline ends. Germline values: CDR1 GTSNPN, CDR2 SVGIG (reference sequence). This chain's CDR3 is CAWSVWGRFRSYTF. The CDR3 DNA sequence: TGTGCCTGGAGTGTATGGGGCAGGTTTCGCTCCTACACCTTC.

This chain uses TRBV25-1 with TRBJ2-3, with 8 positions matching TRBD2. The ends lost 5 bases at V and 0 bases at J; junction bases unmatched: 10. Germline assignment: CDR1 MGHDK and CDR2 SYGVNS. CDR3 length: 17 amino acids. CDR3 sequence reads: CASSLASGRTSTDTQYF. For the CDR3, the DNA is TGTGCCAGCAGTTTGGCTAGCGGGCGTACTAGCACAGATACGCAGTATTTT.

This clone has a handful of counts. V and J are TRBV18 and TRBJ2-7; 9 nucleotides align to TRBD1. Germline lookup yields CDR1 KGHSH and CDR2 LQKENI. The trim removed 6 bases at V and 5 bases at J, leaving 5 bases unmatched. CDR3 size: 13 residues. CDR3 in amino acids: CASSGQGVDEQYF. As DNA, the CDR3 is TGTGCCAGCTCGGGACAGGGTGTCGACGAGCAGTACTTC.

The chain joins TRBV18 to TRBJ1-5, with 7 bases identical to TRBD1. V lost 1 base to trimming and J lost 1 base; unmatched junction nucleotides: 7. Looked up from germline, CDR1 is KGHSH and CDR2 is LQKENI. This CDR3 has 17 amino acids. CDR3 loop: CASSPRDSRSSNQPQHF. CDR3 in DNA: TGTGCCAGCTCACCACGGGACAGTCGTAGCAGCAATCAGCCCCAGCATTTT.

The chain links TRBV29-1 to TRBJ2-7; D perhaps matches TRBD1 (5 bases). CDR3 length: 12 residues. Between the trimmed V and J ends, which lost 7 bases and 0 bases, there was a span of 10 bases. CDR1 is SQVTM and CDR2 is ANQGSEA in the germline V gene. The chain's CDR3 is CSAQVSSYEQYF. In DNA form, the CDR3 reads TGCAGCGCACAGGTTAGCTCCTACGAGCAGTACTTC.

This clone was seen a handful of times. The chain joins TRBV10-3 to TRBJ1-3; 8 nucleotides line up with TRBD1. Germline CDR1 is ENHRY and CDR2 is SYGVKD. This CDR3 is built from 15 residues. Trimming removed 7 bases from V and 1 base from J; junction bases left unmatched: 6. CDR3 bases: TGTGCCATCACCGATAGACAGGGGTCTGGAAACACCATATATTTT. Residues: CAITDRQGSGNTIYF.

This chain joins TRBV19 and TRBJ2-7, with 8 positions matching TRBD1. From germline, CDR1 is LNHDA and CDR2 SQIVND (reference sequence). The CDR3 has 14 amino acids. After removal of 6 bases from V and 3 bases from J, the junction contained 7 bases not matched to a gene. CDR3 nucleotide sequence: TGTGCCAGTAGCGACAGGGGACAGGTCTACGAGCAGTACTTC. This translates into CASSDRGQVYEQYF.

This chain joins TRBV7-9 and TRBJ2-5; D is unresolved. The germline V gene has CDR1 SEHNR and CDR2 FQNEAQ (reference sequence). The CDR3 has 12 amino acids. Between the trimmed V and J ends, which lost 7 bases and 5 bases, there was a span of 11 bases. The CDR3: CASMMEWETQYF. The CDR3, as DNA: TGTGCCAGCATGATGGAGTGGGAGACCCAGTACTTC.

The rearrangement links TRBV7-3 to TRBJ2-7; 12 nucleotides line up with TRBD1. CDR1 is SGHTA and CDR2 is FQGTGA in the germline V gene. After removal of 4 bases from V and 8 bases from J, the junction contained 6 bases not matched to a gene. CDR3 length equals 14 residues. CDR3 DNA: TGTGCCAGCAGCTCGGCCGGGACAGGGGGCAAGCAGTACTTC. Its translation: CASSSAGTGGKQYF. The whole variable domain, remainder taken from reference TRBV7-3 and TRBJ2-7, is GAGVSQTPSNKVTEKGKYVELRCDPISGHTALYWYRQSLGQGPEFLIYFQGTGAADDSGLPNDRFFAVRPEGSVSTLKIQRTERGDSAVYLCASSSAGTGGKQYFGPGTRLTVT.

This clone has just a few counts. The chain employs TRBV18 and TRBJ2-7, with a weak D call TRBD1 (6 bases). CDR1 is KGHSH, CDR2 LQKENI, per germline. The ends were cut back, 2 bases at V and 4 bases at J, with 12 bases in the middle. The CDR3 spans 14 residues. The CDR3 sequence is CASSPGTPSYEQYF. Here the CDR3 DNA reads TGTGCCAGCTCACCAGGGACACCCTCATACGAGCAGTACTTC.

The chain is built from TRBV9 and TRBJ2-5; D is ambiguous. This CDR3 has 13 residues. CDR1 is SGDLS, CDR2 YYNGEE, per germline. V was clipped by 2 bases and J by 3 bases, with 8 bases between them. CDR3 amino acids: CASSVLGKETQYF. Written as DNA, the CDR3 is TGTGCCAGCAGCGTCCTAGGAAAAGAGACCCAGTACTTC.

J is TRBJ2-3 and V is TRBV5-1; 9 positions agree with TRBD2. This CDR3 has 14 residues. Germline-derived CDR1 and CDR2 are SGHRS and YFSETQ. With V trimmed by 3 bases and J by 6 bases, 5 bases remained unmatched. The CDR3 bases are TGCGCCAGCAGCTCCGGACTAGCGAGGGATACGCAGTATTTT. It codes for CASSSGLARDTQYF.

The rearrangement uses TRBV18 and TRBJ2-1; 7 bases map to TRBD1. Germline V gives CDR1 KGHSH, CDR2 LQKENI. CDR3 length: 16 residues. V dropped 3 bases and J dropped 0; count of bases not matched to a gene: 5. This CDR3 is CASSPFRDSSYNEQFF. For the CDR3, the DNA is TGTGCCAGCTCACCTTTCCGGGACAGCTCCTACAATGAGCAGTTCTTC.

The gene calls are TRBV18 and TRBJ1-3; D gene uncertain. CDR1 and CDR2 (germline): KGHSH, LQKENI. Deletions cut 3 bases from V and 0 bases from J, with 12 bases between. There are 16 residues in the CDR3. The CDR3 sequence is CASSPPGSFSGNTIYF. The CDR3 coding sequence is TGTGCCAGCTCACCTCCGGGTTCCTTCTCTGGAAACACCATATATTTT. The variable domain in full, completed from reference TRBV18 and TRBJ1-3, reads NAGVMQNPRHLVRRRGQEARLRCSPMKGHSHVYWYRQLPEEGLKFMVYLQKENIIDESGMPKERFSAEFPKEGPSILRIQQVVRGDSAAYFCASSPPGSFSGNTIYFGEGSWLTVV.

The V gene is TRBV7-9, the J gene TRBJ2-7; tentative D call: TRBD1 (6 bases). The CDR3 is made up of 14 amino acids. Germline assignment: CDR1 SEHNR and CDR2 FQNEAQ (reference sequence). The ends were cut back, 2 bases at V and 0 bases at J, with 8 bases in the middle. DNA for the CDR3: TGTGCCAGCAGCTTACAGGGGAACTCCTACGAGCAGTACTTC. It translates to CASSLQGNSYEQYF.

Only a few counts were recorded for this clone. The V call is TRBV10-3, the J call TRBJ1-4; D ambiguous. This CDR3 is built from 14 residues. Trimming pared 2 bases from V and 4 bases from J, leaving 8 bases between. Germline values: CDR1 ENHRY, CDR2 SYGVKD. The CDR3 is CAISEVSGNEKLFF. The CDR3 DNA is TGTGCCATCAGTGAGGTATCGGGTAATGAAAAACTGTTTTTT.

In its sample, this clone was seen a few times. J is TRBJ2-5 and V is TRBV7-2; 7 bases line up with TRBD2. The junction had 6 bases not matched to a gene; V was cut back by 5 bases and J by 0 bases. CDR3 size: 15 residues. Germline V lookup: CDR1 SGHTA, CDR2 FQGNSA. The CDR3 here is CASSPGTIYQETQYF. The CDR3 coding sequence is TGTGCCAGCAGCCCCGGGACTATATACCAAGAGACCCAGTACTTC.